These 8 T cell receptor beta chains originate from one sample sequenced in a study of beta chain features in type 1 diabetes. Study results and caveats: Moderate yet significant TCRB CDR3 shortening was seen in Type 1 diabetes patients in all four CD4+ subsets.

The entirety of the isolated RNA underwent reverse transcription, so expressed TCRB transcripts were sequenced. This table comes from immunoSEQ multiplex PCR, and its TCRdb copy is limited to in-frame clones, with some not included. The table shows more than 95,000 clones, with 25% to 30% occurring only once. Their cognate antigens are unknown. The sequencing sample was made of central memory CD4+ T cells from blood. The receptors shown here come from a woman aged 18-29 years with type 1 diabetes.

The sample holds a few counts of this clone. The chain has TRBV6-5 and TRBJ2-3; 7 nucleotides line up with TRBD1. The trim removed 5 bases at V and 2 bases at J, leaving 7 bases unmatched. CDR1 and CDR2 (germline): MNHEY, SVGAGI. The CDR3 totals 15 residues. CDR3 in amino acids: CASSLEGQITDTQYF. As DNA, the CDR3 is TGTGCCAGCAGTCTTGAGGGACAGATCACAGATACGCAGTATTTT.

The chain carries TRBV5-4 and TRBJ1-2; 11 bases match TRBD1. Germline V gives CDR1 SGHNT, CDR2 YYREEE (reference sequence). CDR3 length equals 15 residues. The V gene end was trimmed by 0 bases and the J gene end by 8 bases; junction bases not matched to a gene: 6. CDR3 DNA: TGTGCCAGCAGCTTGGACATTGGACAGGGGGCAGGCTACACCTTC. It codes for CASSLDIGQGAGYTF. Full variable domain (remainder filled in from reference TRBV5-4 and TRBJ1-2): ETGVTQSPTHLIKTRGQQVTLRCSSQSGHNTVSWYQQALGQGPQFIFQYYREEENGRGNFPPRFSGLQFPNYSSELNVNALELDDSALYLCASSLDIGQGAGYTFGSGTRLTVV.

This sequence joins TRBV28 and TRBJ2-7; no firm D call. CDR1 and CDR2 (germline): MDHEN, SYDVKM. The CDR3 extends over 12 amino acids. Trimming removed 7 bases at V and 1 base at J, with 8 bases between. The CDR3 loop is CASIGRSYEQYF. The DNA for the CDR3 is TGTGCCAGCATAGGCAGGTCCTACGAGCAGTACTTC. The variable domain in full, completed from reference TRBV28 and TRBJ2-7, reads DVKVTQSSRYLVKRTGEKVFLECVQDMDHENMFWYRQDPGLGLRLIYFSYDVKMKEKGDIPEGYSVSREKKERFSLILESASTNQTSMYLCASIGRSYEQYFGPGTRLTVT.

This rearrangement joins TRBV11-2 to TRBJ1-1; 10 nucleotides align to TRBD1. The CDR3 sequence is 14 residues long. J gave up 3 bases and V 6 bases, and 4 bases lay outside the gene matches. Per germline, CDR1 SGHAT and CDR2 FQNNGV. CDR3 sequence (DNA): TGTGCCAGCAGATTGGACAGGGGGTACACTGAAGCTTTCTTT. Protein product: CASRLDRGYTEAFF.

This clone was observed many times. The chain recombines TRBV7-2 with TRBJ2-1, with TRBD2 matching over 15 bases. Unmatched junction bases numbered 5, after V lost 1 base and J lost 4 bases. There are 18 residues in the CDR3. Per the germline V gene, CDR1 is SGHTA and CDR2 is FQGNSA. The CDR3 reads CASSLEGTSGRWYNEQFF. The CDR3 coding sequence is TGTGCCAGCAGCTTAGAGGGGACTAGCGGGAGGTGGTACAATGAGCAGTTCTTC. The full variable domain, completed using reference TRBV7-2 and TRBJ2-1, is GAGVSQSPSNKVTEKGKDVELRCDPISGHTALYWYRQSLGQGLEFLIYFQGNSAPDKSGLPSDRFSAERTGGSVSTLTIQRTQQEDSAVYLCASSLEGTSGRWYNEQFFGPGTRLTVL.

The V call is TRBV28, the J call TRBJ1-5; 7 nucleotides line up with TRBD1. With 4 bases clipped from V and 1 base from J, the junction kept 7 bases outside the gene matches. The CDR3 totals 16 residues. Per germline, CDR1 MDHEN and CDR2 SYDVKM. The CDR3 sequence is CASSYSGTVSNQPQHF. The CDR3 DNA follows: TGTGCCAGCAGTTACTCGGGGACAGTCAGCAATCAGCCCCAGCATTTT. The entire variable domain, with the rest obtained from reference TRBV28 and TRBJ1-5, is as follows: DVKVTQSSRYLVKRTGEKVFLECVQDMDHENMFWYRQDPGLGLRLIYFSYDVKMKEKGDIPEGYSVSREKKERFSLILESASTNQTSMYLCASSYSGTVSNQPQHFGDGTRLSIL.

The chain links TRBV13 to TRBJ2-1; 7 positions agree with TRBD2. CDR1 is PRHDT and CDR2 is FYEKMQ in the germline V gene (reference sequence). The CDR3 is 16 amino acids. With 1 base clipped from V and 5 bases from J, the junction kept 8 bases outside the gene matches. CDR3 DNA: TGTGCCAGCAGCTTAGCTAGCGGACGGAGAGACAATGAGCAGTTCTTC. This sequence encodes CASSLASGRRDNEQFF.

This clone has just a few counts. The chain combines TRBV10-3 with TRBJ2-7, with a weak D call TRBD2 (6 bases). Germline-derived CDR1 and CDR2 are ENHRY and SYGVKD. V was cut by 3 bases and J by 6 bases, with 21 bases left in between. This CDR3 contains 16 residues. DNA for the CDR3: TGTGCCATCAGTGATATAAGTCGGGGCAGGGACTTCGAGCAGTACTTC. As protein: CAISDISRGRDFEQYF.